This TCR beta chain is drawn from a study of T cell responses to AZD1222 COVID-19 vaccine. In the case of this clone: The antigen is unknown.

Here immunoSEQ multiplex PCR was the method, and the copy in TCRdb shows in-frame clones only, minus some. The sample consists of tens of thousands of clones, around 91% of them appearing once. Study results and caveats: Nearly half of the spike-specific TCRs reportedly recognize variant regions that carry no mutations. It was only six AZD1222 recipients who were seropositive at baseline. Spike-spanning, vaccine-associated CD4 TCRs were dominant at 160-218 and 743-854.

The CDR3 totals 16 residues. With V trimmed by 4 bases and J by 3 bases, 8 bases remained unmatched. Germline CDR1 SGDLS, CDR2 YYNGEE. This sequence joins TRBV9 and TRBJ2-2; 8 bases agree with TRBD2. This TCR derives from an adult in good health. The sequencing here drew on peripheral blood, taken on day 0 of MenACWY control vaccination. CDR3 sequence reads: CASSPQAGVYTGELFF. CDR3 sequence (DNA): TGTGCCAGCAGCCCCCAAGCGGGAGTCTACACCGGGGAGCTGTTTTTT.